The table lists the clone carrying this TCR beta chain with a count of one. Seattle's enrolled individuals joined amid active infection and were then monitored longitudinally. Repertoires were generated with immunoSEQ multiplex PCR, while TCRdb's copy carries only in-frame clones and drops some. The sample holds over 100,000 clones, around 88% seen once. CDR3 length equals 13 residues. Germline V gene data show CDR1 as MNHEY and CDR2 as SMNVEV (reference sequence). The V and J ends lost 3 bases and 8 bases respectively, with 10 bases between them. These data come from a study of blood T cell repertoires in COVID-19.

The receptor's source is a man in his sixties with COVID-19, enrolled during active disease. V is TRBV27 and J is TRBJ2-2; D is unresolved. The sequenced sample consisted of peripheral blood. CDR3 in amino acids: CASSFMVEGELFF. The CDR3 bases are TGTGCCAGCAGTTTTATGGTAGAGGGGGAGCTGTTTTTT.